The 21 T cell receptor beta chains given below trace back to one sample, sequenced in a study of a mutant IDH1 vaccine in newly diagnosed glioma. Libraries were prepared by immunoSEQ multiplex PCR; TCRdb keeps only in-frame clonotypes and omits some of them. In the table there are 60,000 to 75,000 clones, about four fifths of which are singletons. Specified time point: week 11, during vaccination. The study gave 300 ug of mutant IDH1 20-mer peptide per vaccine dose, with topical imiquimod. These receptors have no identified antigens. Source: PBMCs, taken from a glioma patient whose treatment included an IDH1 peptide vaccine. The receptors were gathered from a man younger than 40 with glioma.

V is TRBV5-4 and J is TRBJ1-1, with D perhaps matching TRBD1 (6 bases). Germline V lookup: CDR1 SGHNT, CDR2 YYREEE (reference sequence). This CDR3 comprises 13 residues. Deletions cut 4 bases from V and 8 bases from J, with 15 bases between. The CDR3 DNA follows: TGTGCCAGCAGCCAGGACAGTCGCCCCGAAGCTTTCTTT. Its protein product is CASSQDSRPEAFF.

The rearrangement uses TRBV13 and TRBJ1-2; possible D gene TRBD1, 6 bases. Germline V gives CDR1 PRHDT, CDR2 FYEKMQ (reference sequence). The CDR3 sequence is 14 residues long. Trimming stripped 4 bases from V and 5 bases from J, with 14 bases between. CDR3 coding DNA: TGTGCCAGCAGCTCCAGGGGCCAGGGATATGGCTACACCTTC. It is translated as CASSSRGQGYGYTF.

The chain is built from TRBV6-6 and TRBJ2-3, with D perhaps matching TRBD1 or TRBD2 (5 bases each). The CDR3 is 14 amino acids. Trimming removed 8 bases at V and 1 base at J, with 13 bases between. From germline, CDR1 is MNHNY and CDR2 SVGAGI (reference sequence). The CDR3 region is CASLGPRRTDTQYF. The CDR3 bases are TGTGCCAGCTTGGGACCGAGGCGCACAGATACGCAGTATTTT.

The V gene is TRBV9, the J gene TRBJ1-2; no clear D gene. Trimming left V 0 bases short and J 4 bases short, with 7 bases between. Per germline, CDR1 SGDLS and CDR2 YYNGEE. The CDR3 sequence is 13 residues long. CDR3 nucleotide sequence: TGTGCCAGCAGCGTAGAGCCAGGCTATGGCTACACCTTC. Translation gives CASSVEPGYGYTF.

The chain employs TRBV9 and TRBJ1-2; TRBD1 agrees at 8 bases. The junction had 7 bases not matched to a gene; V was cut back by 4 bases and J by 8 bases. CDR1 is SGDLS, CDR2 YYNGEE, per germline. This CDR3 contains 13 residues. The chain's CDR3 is CASSILQGGGYTF. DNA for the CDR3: TGTGCCAGCAGCATATTACAGGGGGGAGGCTACACCTTC.

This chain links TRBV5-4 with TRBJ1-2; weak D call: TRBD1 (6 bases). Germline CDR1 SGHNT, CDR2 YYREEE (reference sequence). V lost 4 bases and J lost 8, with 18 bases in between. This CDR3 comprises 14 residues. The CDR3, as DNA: TGTGCCAGCAGCCATAAACACAGGGTTGAAGGCTACACCTTC. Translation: CASSHKHRVEGYTF. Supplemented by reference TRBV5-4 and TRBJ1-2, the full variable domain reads ETGVTQSPTHLIKTRGQQVTLRCSSQSGHNTVSWYQQALGQGPQFIFQYYREEENGRGNFPPRFSGLQFPNYSSELNVNALELDDSALYLCASSHKHRVEGYTFGSGTRLTVV.

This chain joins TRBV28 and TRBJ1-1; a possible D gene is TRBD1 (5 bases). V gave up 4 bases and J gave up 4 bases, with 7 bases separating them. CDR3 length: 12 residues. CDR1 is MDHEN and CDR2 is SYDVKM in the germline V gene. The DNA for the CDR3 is TGTGCCAGCAGTTACAGGAGCACTGAAGCTTTCTTT. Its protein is CASSYRSTEAFF.

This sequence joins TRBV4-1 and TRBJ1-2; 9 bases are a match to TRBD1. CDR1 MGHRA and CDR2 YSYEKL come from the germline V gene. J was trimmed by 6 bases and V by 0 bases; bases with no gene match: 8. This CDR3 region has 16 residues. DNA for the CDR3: TGCGCCAGCAGCCAAGATCGCGACGGGACAGGGAATGGCTACACCTTC. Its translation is CASSQDRDGTGNGYTF.

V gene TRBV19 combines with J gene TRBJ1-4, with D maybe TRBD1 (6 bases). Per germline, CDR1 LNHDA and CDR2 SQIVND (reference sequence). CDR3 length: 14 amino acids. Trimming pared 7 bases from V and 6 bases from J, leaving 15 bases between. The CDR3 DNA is TGTGCCAGTACCCGGACAGTGGGTCATGAAAAACTGTTTTTT. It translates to CASTRTVGHEKLFF.

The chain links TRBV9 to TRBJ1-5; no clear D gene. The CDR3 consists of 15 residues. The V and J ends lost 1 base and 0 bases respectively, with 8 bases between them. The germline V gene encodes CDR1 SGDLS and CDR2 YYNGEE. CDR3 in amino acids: CASSVSGDSNQPQHF. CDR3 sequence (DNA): TGTGCCAGCAGCGTATCCGGGGATAGCAATCAGCCCCAGCATTTT.

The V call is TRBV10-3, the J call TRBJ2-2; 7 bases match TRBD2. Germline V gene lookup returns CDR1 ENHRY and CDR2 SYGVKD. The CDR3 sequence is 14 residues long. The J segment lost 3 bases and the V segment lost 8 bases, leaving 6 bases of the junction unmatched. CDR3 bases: TGTGCCATCCGGACTAGAAGCGACACCGGGGAGCTGTTTTTT. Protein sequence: CAIRTRSDTGELFF.

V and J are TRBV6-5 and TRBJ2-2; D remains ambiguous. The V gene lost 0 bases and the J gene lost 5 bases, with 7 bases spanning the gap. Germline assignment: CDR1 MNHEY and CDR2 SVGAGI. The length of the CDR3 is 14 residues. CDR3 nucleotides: TGTGCCAGCAGTTACTCGACCGGGACCGGGGAGCTGTTTTTT. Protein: CASSYSTGTGELFF.

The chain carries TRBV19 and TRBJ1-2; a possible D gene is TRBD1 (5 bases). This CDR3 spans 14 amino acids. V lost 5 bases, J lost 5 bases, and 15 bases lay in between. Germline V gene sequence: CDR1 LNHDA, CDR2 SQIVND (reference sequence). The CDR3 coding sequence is TGTGCCAGTAGTGGTCGGACAACACCTTATGGCTACACCTTC. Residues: CASSGRTTPYGYTF.

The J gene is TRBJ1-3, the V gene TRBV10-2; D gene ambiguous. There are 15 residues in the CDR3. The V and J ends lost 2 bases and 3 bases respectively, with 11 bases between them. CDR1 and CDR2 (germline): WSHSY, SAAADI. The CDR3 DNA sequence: TGCGCCAGCAGTGAGGCGGGTGGATTTGGAAACACCATATATTTT. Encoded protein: CASSEAGGFGNTIYF.

CDR3 sequence: CASSPAPGRGAGSYEQYF. The CDR3, as DNA: TGTGCCAGCAGCCCCGCTCCTGGGCGGGGGGCGGGGTCCTACGAGCAGTACTTC. The rearrangement joins TRBV4-2 to TRBJ2-5, with 8 bases identical to TRBD2. The DNA end lines up better with TRBJ2-7; the J call may be wrong. The CDR3 has 18 amino acids. Germline V CDR1 and CDR2: LGHNA, YNFKEQ.

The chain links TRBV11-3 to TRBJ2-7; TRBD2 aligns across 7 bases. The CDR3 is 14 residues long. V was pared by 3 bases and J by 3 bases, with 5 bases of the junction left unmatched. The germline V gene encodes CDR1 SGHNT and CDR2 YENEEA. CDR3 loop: CASSLGGEFYEQYF. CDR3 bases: TGTGCCAGCAGCTTGGGGGGGGAGTTCTACGAGCAGTACTTC.

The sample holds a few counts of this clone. This CDR3 is CATKGGRSTDTQYF. The CDR3 coding sequence is TGTGCCACTAAAGGGGGACGGAGCACAGATACGCAGTATTTT. This chain links TRBV2 with TRBJ2-3; D might be TRBD1 (6 bases). There are 14 residues in the CDR3. Germline V gene lookup returns CDR1 SNHLY and CDR2 FYNNEI. V was trimmed by 10 bases and J by 0 bases, leaving 14 bases between them.

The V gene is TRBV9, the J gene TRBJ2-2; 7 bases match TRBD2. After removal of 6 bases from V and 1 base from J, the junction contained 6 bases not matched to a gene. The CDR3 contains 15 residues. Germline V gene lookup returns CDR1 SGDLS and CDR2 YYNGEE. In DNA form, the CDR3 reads TGTGCCAGCATCGGTGGCGGGGGGAACACCGGGGAGCTGTTTTTT. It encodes CASIGGGGNTGELFF. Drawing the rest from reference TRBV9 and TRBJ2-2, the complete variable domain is DSGVTQTPKHLITATGQRVTLRCSPRSGDLSVYWYQQSLDQGLQFLIQYYNGEERAKGNILERFSAQQFPDLHSELNLSSLELGDSALYFCASIGGGGNTGELFFGEGSRLTVL.

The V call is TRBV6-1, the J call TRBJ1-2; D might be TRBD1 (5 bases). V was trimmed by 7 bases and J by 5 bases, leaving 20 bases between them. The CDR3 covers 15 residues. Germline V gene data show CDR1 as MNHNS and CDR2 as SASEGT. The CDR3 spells CASTTSLTGGYGYTF. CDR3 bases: TGTGCCAGCACAACTTCCCTCACGGGGGGGTATGGCTACACCTTC.

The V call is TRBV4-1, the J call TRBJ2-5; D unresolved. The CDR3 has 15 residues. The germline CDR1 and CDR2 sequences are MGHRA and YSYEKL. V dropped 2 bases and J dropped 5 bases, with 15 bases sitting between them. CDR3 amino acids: CASSQSHQTGETQYF. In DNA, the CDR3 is TGCGCCAGCAGCCAAAGTCACCAAACTGGGGAGACCCAGTACTTC.

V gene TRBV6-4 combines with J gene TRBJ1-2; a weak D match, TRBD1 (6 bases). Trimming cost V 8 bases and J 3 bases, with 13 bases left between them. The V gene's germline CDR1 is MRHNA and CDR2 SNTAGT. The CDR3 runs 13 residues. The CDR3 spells CASRRGDDYGYTF. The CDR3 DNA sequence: TGTGCCAGCCGCAGGGGAGACGACTATGGCTACACCTTC.